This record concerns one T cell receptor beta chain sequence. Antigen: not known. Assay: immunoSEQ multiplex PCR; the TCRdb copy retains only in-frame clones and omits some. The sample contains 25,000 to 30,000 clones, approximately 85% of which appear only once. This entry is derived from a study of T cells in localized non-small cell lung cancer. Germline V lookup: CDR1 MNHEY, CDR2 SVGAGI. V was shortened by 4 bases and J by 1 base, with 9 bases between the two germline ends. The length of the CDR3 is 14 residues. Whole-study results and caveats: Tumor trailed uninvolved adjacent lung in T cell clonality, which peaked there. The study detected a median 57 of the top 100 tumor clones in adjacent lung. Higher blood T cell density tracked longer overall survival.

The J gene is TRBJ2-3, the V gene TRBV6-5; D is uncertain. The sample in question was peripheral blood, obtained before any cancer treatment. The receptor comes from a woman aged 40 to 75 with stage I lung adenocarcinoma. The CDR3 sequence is CASSWSVGTDTQYF. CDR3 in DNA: TGTGCCAGCAGTTGGAGCGTGGGCACAGATACGCAGTATTTT.